The 17 T cell receptor beta chains presented below share a single source sample, sequenced in a study of post-analysis software for immune sequencing data. Unique molecular identifiers had been added to the TCR beta cDNA libraries. TCRdb recomputed calls from the PCR reads with MiXCR, one row per CDR3 protein. The sample has 800,000 to 950,000 distinct CDR3 sequences; roughly 58% are singletons. These receptors have no known antigen. General study results and limits: Comparison of patients with controls showed 4 to 6 TRBV segments more frequent in patients, TRBV5-6, TRBV5-1 and TRBV20-1 among them.

Sequencing used blood. All receptors derive from a girl aged 5 to 17 with multiple sclerosis.

In its sample, this clonotype was seen a few times. The rearrangement joins TRBV29-1 to TRBJ2-1; no clear D. This CDR3 comprises 16 residues. The germline gives CDR1 SQVTM, CDR2 ANQGSEA. V was pared by 1 base and J by 0 bases, with 13 bases between. The DNA of the CDR3 is TGCAGCGTTGAAGGGGCTACTCAGAGCTCCTACAATGAGCAGTTCTTC. Its protein product is CSVEGATQSSYNEQFF.

This clonotype came up a few times. The V gene is TRBV20-1, the J gene TRBJ2-1; TRBD2 matches at 8 bases. The CDR3 runs 15 residues. Trimming took 5 bases from V and 4 from J; bases not matched to a gene: 10. Germline values: CDR1 DFQATT, CDR2 SNEGSKA (reference sequence). CDR3 amino acids: CSAHIGTSGYNEQFF. The CDR3 nucleotides are TGCAGTGCTCATATCGGAACTAGCGGATACAATGAGCAGTTCTTC.

The chain carries TRBV9 and TRBJ2-3; D may correspond to TRBD1 or TRBD2 (6 bases each). Trimming took 3 bases from V and 2 from J, leaving 16 bases between them. This CDR3 has 16 amino acids. Germline values: CDR1 SGDLS, CDR2 YYNGEE. In DNA form, the CDR3 reads TGTGCCAGCAGCGACGGGGGCACCCTCAACACAGATACGCAGTATTTT. Translating gives CASSDGGTLNTDTQYF. Combining the CDR3 with reference TRBV9 and TRBJ2-3 gives the whole variable domain DSGVTQTPKHLITATGQRVTLRCSPRSGDLSVYWYQQSLDQGLQFLIQYYNGEERAKGNILERFSAQQFPDLHSELNLSSLELGDSALYFCASSDGGTLNTDTQYFGPGTRLTVL.

V is TRBV3-1 and J is TRBJ2-7, with 8 nucleotides matching TRBD1. The ends lost 2 bases at V and 7 bases at J; junction bases unmatched: 10. This CDR3 spans 15 amino acids. Germline CDR1 reads LGHDT; CDR2 reads YNNKEL (reference sequence). The CDR3 reads CASSQRGGTGLEQYF. In DNA, the CDR3 is TGTGCCAGCAGCCAAAGAGGGGGGACAGGCCTAGAGCAGTACTTC.

V gene TRBV20-1 combines with J gene TRBJ2-7, with TRBD2 matching over 9 bases. The DNA end lines up better with TRBJ2-5; the J call may be wrong. Per the germline V gene, CDR1 is DFQATT and CDR2 is SNEGSKA (reference sequence). CDR3 length equals 13 residues. The CDR3 nucleotides are TGCAGTGCGTTAGCGGGAGTCGGAGAGACCCAGTACTTC. As protein: CSALAGVGETQYF.

The V and J genes are TRBV20-1 and TRBJ2-5; 7 positions agree with TRBD2. The CDR3 extends over 12 amino acids. Per the germline V gene, CDR1 is DFQATT and CDR2 is SNEGSKA (reference sequence). The V and J ends lost 3 bases and 2 bases, in that order; junction bases with no gene match: 0. CDR3 sequence (DNA): TGCAGTGCTAGGCGGGAGCAAGAGACCCAGTACTTC. It translates to CSARREQETQYF.

V is TRBV5-1 and J is TRBJ2-3; perhaps TRBD1 as D (6 bases). There are 16 residues in the CDR3. Trimming stripped 4 bases from V and 0 bases from J, with 15 bases between. From germline, CDR1 is SGHRS and CDR2 YFSETQ. The CDR3, as DNA: TGCGCCAGCAGCCCTCCGCTACAGGGAAGCACAGATACGCAGTATTTT. Translation: CASSPPLQGSTDTQYF.

The V gene is TRBV20-1, the J gene TRBJ2-5; 8 bases align to TRBD2. Per the germline V gene, CDR1 is DFQATT and CDR2 is SNEGSKA (reference sequence). The V gene end was trimmed by 4 bases and the J gene end by 2 bases; junction bases not matched to a gene: 24. This CDR3 is built from 20 residues. For the CDR3, the DNA is TGCAGTGCTACCGAAACCGCCGGGACTAGTGGGAGGGCCGGGCAAGAGACCCAGTACTTC. Its protein is CSATETAGTSGRAGQETQYF.

This clonotype was seen a few times. The chain combines TRBV3-1 with TRBJ1-2; D remains ambiguous. The CDR3 has 13 amino acids. Germline V gives CDR1 LGHDT, CDR2 YNNKEL (reference sequence). V was pared by 2 bases and J by 5 bases, with 9 bases between. The CDR3 sequence is CASSQRESYGYTF. The CDR3 DNA is TGTGCCAGCAGCCAAAGGGAATCGTATGGCTACACCTTC. The full variable domain, completed using reference TRBV3-1 and TRBJ1-2, is DTAVSQTPKYLVTQMGNDKSIKCEQNLGHDTMYWYKQDSKKFLKIMFSYNNKELIINETVPNRFSPKSPDKAHLNLHINSLELGDSAVYFCASSQRESYGYTFGSGTRLTVV.

Worth noting for this clonotype: One end of the junction varies from germline; a read error may be responsible. The gene calls are TRBV19 and TRBJ2-1; maybe TRBD1 (5 bases). The CDR3 covers 12 residues. Per the germline V gene, CDR1 is LNHDA and CDR2 is SQIVND (reference sequence). CDR3 protein: CAGSIRGNEQFF. The DNA of the CDR3 is TGTGCCGGTAGTATAAGGGGAAATGAGCAGTTCTTC.

The chain recombines TRBV4-1 with TRBJ1-5; TRBD1 might be the D (5 bases). Germline CDR1 is MGHRA and CDR2 is YSYEKL. V lost 1 base, J lost 9 bases, and 16 bases lay in between. This CDR3 spans 15 amino acids. The CDR3 nucleotides are TGCGCCAGCAGCCAAGTAGGGACCGTCCCAGCGCCCCAGCATTTT. It codes for CASSQVGTVPAPQHF.

This rearrangement joins TRBV6-5 to TRBJ1-1; D is possibly TRBD1 (5 bases). Trimming shortened V by 7 bases and J by 4 bases, and 7 bases separated the two germline ends. The CDR3 consists of 11 residues. Germline V CDR1 and CDR2: MNHEY, SVGAGI. The CDR3 reads CASMGGTEAFF. The CDR3 DNA reads as TGTGCCAGCATGGGGGGCACTGAAGCTTTCTTT.

The gene calls are TRBV7-3 and TRBJ2-7; 7 bases line up with TRBD2. The CDR3 consists of 15 residues. After removal of 2 bases from V and 4 bases from J, the junction contained 8 bases not matched to a gene. From germline, CDR1 is SGHTA and CDR2 FQGTGA. CDR3 protein: CASSLSGGTIYEQYF. The DNA for the CDR3 is TGTGCCAGCAGCTTATCGGGGGGTACTATTTACGAGCAGTACTTC.

The chain has TRBV7-3 and TRBJ2-1; the D call may be TRBD1 or TRBD2 (5 bases each). The germline CDR1 and CDR2 sequences are SGHTA and FQGTGA. This CDR3 comprises 15 residues. The V gene lost 1 base and the J gene lost 2 bases, with 9 bases spanning the gap. Written as DNA, the CDR3 is TGTGCCAGCAGCTTAAGGGACGGTCCCTACAATGAGCAGTTCTTC. Residues: CASSLRDGPYNEQFF.

The chain has TRBV5-1 and TRBJ2-1, with a weak D call TRBD1 (5 bases). The CDR3 loop spans 16 amino acids. Trimming stripped 4 bases from V and 0 bases from J, with 14 bases between. From germline, CDR1 is SGHRS and CDR2 YFSETQ. CDR3 sequence reads: CASSELGQSSYNEQFF. In DNA, the CDR3 is TGCGCCAGCAGCGAACTGGGGCAAAGCTCCTACAATGAGCAGTTCTTC.

In the case of this clonotype: One end of the junction fails to match germline, which may point to a read error. This sequence joins TRBV4-1 and TRBJ2-1; TRBD1 matches 9 bases. The length of the CDR3 is 16 residues. In germline, CDR1 is MGHRA, CDR2 YSYEKL. The chain's CDR3 is CAGSHRRDRAYNEQFF. The DNA of the CDR3 is TGCGCCGGCAGCCATCGCCGGGACAGGGCCTACAATGAGCAGTTCTTC.

This sequence joins TRBV20-1 and TRBJ1-5, with 10 bases that match TRBD1. J was trimmed by 6 bases and V by 6 bases; bases with no gene match: 5. Germline CDR1 reads DFQATT; CDR2 reads SNEGSKA (reference sequence). The CDR3 covers 13 residues. CDR3 in DNA: TGCAGTGCCGGGACAGGGGTTTCTCAGCCCCAGCATTTT. Amino acids: CSAGTGVSQPQHF.